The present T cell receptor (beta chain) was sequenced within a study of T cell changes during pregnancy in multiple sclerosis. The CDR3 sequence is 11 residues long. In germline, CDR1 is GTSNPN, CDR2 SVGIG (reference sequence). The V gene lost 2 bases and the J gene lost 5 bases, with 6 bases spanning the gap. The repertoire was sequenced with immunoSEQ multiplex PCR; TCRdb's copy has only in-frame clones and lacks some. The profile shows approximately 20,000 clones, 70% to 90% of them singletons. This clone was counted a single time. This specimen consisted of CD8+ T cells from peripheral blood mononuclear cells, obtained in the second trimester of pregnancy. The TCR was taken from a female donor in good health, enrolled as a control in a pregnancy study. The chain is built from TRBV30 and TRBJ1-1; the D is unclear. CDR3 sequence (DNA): TGTGCCTGGAGTCCGGTGACTGAAGCTTTCTTT. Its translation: CAWSPVTEAFF.